What follows describes a single T cell receptor (beta chain). The data are from a study of T cells after yellow fever vaccination. Germline CDR1 and CDR2: SGHRS and YFSETQ. V shed 4 bases and J shed 7 bases, with 21 bases lying between them. This CDR3 contains 16 residues. TCRdb called the 5' RACE reads again in MiXCR, with one record for every CDR3 protein. This table has 620,000 or so distinct CDR3 sequences, over 9% appearing once. The sequence was collected from a man younger than 40 who received the YFV17D yellow fever vaccine. V gene TRBV5-1 combines with J gene TRBJ2-1; possibly TRBD2 for D (6 bases). The input for sequencing was PBMCs, taken on the day of the yellow fever booster vaccination. The CDR3 nucleotides read TGCGCCAGCAGCCTGAGTACTAGCCAGGAAATTAATGAGCAGTTCTTC. Translation gives CASSLSTSQEINEQFF.